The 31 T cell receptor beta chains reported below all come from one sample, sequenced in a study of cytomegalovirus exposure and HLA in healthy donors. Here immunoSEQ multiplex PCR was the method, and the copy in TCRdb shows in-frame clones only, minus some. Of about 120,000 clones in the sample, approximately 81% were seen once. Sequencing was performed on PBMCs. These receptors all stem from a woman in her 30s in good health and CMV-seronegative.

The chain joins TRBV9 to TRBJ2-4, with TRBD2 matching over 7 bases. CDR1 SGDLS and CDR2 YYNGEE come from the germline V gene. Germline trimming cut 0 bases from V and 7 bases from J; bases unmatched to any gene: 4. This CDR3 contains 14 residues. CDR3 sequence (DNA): TGTGCCAGCAGCGTAGGACTAGCAGGGAACATTCAGTACTTC. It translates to CASSVGLAGNIQYF.

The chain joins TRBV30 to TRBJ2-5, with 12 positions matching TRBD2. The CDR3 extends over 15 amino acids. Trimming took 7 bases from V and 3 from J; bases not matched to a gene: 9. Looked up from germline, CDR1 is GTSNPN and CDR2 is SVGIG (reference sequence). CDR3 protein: CASVTWTSGEETQYF. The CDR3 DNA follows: TGTGCCTCAGTTACTTGGACTAGCGGGGAAGAGACCCAGTACTTC.

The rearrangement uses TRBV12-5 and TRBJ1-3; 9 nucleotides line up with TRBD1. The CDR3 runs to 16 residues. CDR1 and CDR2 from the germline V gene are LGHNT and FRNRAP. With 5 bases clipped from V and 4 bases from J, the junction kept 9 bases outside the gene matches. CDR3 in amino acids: CASGPPGTGLGNTIYF. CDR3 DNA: TGTGCTAGTGGTCCCCCCGGGACAGGGTTAGGAAACACCATATATTTT.

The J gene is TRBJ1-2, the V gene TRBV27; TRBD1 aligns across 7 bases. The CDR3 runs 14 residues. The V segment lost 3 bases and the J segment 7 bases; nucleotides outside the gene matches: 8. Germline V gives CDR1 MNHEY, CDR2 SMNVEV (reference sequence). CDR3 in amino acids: CASSFRQGVGGYTF. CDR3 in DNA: TGTGCCAGCAGTTTCAGGCAGGGGGTAGGTGGCTACACCTTC.

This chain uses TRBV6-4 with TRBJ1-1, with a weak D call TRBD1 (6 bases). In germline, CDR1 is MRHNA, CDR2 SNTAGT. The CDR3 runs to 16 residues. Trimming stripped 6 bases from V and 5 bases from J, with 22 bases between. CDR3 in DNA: TGTGCCAGCAGCCTACCTCGGACAGTTAGGGATACTGAAGCTTTCTTT. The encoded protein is CASSLPRTVRDTEAFF.

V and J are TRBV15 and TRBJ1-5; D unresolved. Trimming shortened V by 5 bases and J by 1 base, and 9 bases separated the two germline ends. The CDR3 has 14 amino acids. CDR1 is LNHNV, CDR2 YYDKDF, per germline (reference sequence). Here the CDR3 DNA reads TGTGCCACCAGCTCCCAGAAGAGCAATCAGCCCCAGCATTTT. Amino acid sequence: CATSSQKSNQPQHF.

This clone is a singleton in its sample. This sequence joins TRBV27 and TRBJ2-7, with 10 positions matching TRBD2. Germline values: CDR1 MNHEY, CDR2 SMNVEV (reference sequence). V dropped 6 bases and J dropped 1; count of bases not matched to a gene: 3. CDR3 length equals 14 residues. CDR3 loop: CASRTAGGSYEQYF. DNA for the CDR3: TGTGCCAGCAGGACAGCGGGGGGGTCCTACGAGCAGTACTTC.

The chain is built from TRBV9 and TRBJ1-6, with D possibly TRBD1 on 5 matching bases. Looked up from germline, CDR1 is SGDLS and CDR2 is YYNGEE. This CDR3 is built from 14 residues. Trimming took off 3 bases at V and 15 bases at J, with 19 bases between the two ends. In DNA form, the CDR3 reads TGTGCCAGCAGCGGGGGCGTATTCCACGGACGCCTCCACTTT. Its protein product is CASSGGVFHGRLHF.

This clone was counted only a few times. CDR3 coding DNA: TGTGCCAGCAGTTACAGGGGGACAGGGGGGAACACTGAAGCTTTCTTT. Amino acid sequence: CASSYRGTGGNTEAFF. The gene calls are TRBV6-5 and TRBJ1-1; 11 nucleotides match TRBD1. The V segment lost 2 bases and the J segment 1 base; nucleotides outside the gene matches: 3. The length of the CDR3 is 16 residues. Germline CDR1 reads MNHEY; CDR2 reads SVGAGI.

CDR3 in DNA: TGTGCCAGCAGCAAGGGACAGGGAGGGAGAGAGACCCAGTACTTC. Residues: CASSKGQGGRETQYF. This chain links TRBV11-3 with TRBJ2-5; 9 bases map to TRBD1. V dropped 5 bases and J dropped 4; count of bases not matched to a gene: 8. The germline V gene has CDR1 SGHNT and CDR2 YENEEA. The CDR3 has 15 residues.

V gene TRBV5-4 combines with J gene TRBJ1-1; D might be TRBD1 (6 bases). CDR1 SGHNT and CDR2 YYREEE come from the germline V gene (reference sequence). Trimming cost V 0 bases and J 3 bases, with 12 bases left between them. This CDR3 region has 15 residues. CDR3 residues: CASSLAGRGDTEAFF. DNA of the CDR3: TGTGCCAGCAGCTTGGCGGGCAGGGGCGACACTGAAGCTTTCTTT.

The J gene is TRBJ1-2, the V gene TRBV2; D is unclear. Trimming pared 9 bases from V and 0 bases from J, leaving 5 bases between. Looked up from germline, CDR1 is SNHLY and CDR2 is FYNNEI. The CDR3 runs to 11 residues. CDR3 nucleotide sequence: TGTGCCAGACAGACTAACTATGGCTACACCTTC. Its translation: CARQTNYGYTF.

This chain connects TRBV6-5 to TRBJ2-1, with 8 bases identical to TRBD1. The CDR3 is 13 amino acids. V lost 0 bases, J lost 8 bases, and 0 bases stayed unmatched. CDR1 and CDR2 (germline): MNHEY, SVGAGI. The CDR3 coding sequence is TGTGCCAGCAGTTACTCCAGGGGGCATGAGCAGTTCTTC. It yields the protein CASSYSRGHEQFF.

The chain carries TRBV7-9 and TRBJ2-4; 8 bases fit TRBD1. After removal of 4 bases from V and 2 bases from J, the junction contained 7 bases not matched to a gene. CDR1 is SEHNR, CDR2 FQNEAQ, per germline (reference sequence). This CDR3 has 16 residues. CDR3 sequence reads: CASSSGQGLSKNIQYF. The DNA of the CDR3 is TGTGCCAGCAGCTCCGGACAGGGCCTGTCCAAAAACATTCAGTACTTC.

CDR3 protein: CASSSRQMNTEAFF. For the CDR3, the DNA is TGTGCCAGCAGCAGCCGACAGATGAACACTGAAGCTTTCTTT. This chain links TRBV11-2 with TRBJ1-1; TRBD1 might be the D (5 bases). This CDR3 has 14 amino acids. With 5 bases removed from V and 0 bases from J, the gap between germline ends came to 10 bases. Germline lookup yields CDR1 SGHAT and CDR2 FQNNGV.

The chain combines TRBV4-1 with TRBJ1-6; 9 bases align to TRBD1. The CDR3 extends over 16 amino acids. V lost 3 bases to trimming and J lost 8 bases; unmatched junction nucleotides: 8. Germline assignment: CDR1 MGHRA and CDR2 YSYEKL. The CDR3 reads CASSQKGQGSYSPLHF. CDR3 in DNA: TGCGCCAGCAGCCAGAAGGGACAGGGCTCATATTCACCCCTCCACTTT.

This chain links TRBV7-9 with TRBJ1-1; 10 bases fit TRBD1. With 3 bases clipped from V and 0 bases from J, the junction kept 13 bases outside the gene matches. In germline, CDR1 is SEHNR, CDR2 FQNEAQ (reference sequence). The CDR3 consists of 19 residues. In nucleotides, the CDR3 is TGTGCCAGCAGCTTCGGGGCCCGGGACAGGGGCTTTATGAACACTGAAGCTTTCTTT. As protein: CASSFGARDRGFMNTEAFF.

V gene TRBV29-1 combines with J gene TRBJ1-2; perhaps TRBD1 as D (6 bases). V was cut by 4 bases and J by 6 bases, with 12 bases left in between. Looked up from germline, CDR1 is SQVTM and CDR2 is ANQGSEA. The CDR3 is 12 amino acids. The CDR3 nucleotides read TGCAGCGTTGGATCAGGGGTACATGGCTACACCTTC. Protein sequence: CSVGSGVHGYTF. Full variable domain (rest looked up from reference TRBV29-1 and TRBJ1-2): SAVISQKPSRDICQRGTSLTIQCQVDSQVTMMFWYRQQPGQSLTLIATANQGSEATYESGFVIDKFPISRPNLTFSTLTVSNMSPEDSSIYLCSVGSGVHGYTFGSGTRLTVV.

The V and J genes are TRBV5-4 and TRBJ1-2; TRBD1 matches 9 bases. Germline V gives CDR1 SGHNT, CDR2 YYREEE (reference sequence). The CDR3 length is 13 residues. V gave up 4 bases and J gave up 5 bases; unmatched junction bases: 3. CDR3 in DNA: TGTGCCAGCAGCCCGGACAGGGGATATGGCTACACCTTC. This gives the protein CASSPDRGYGYTF.

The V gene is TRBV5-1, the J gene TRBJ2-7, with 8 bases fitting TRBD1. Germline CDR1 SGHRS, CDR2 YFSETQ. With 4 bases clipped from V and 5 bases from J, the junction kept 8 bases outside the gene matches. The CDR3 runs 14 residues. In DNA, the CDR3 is TGCGCCAGCAGCACCACCGGGACAGGAAACGAGCAGTACTTC. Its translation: CASSTTGTGNEQYF.

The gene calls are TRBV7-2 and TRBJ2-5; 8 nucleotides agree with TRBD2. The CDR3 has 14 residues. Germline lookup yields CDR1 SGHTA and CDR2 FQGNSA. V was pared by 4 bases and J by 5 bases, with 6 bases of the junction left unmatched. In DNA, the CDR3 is TGTGCCAGCAGCTCGTTCGGACTAGCTGAGACCCAGTACTTC. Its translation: CASSSFGLAETQYF. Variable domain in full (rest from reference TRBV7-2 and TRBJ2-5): GAGVSQSPSNKVTEKGKDVELRCDPISGHTALYWYRQSLGQGLEFLIYFQGNSAPDKSGLPSDRFSAERTGGSVSTLTIQRTQQEDSAVYLCASSSFGLAETQYFGPGTRLLVL.

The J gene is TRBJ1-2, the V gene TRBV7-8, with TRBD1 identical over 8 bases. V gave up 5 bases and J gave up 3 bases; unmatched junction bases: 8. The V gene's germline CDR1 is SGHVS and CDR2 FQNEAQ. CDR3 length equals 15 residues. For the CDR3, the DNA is TGTGCCAGCAGCCTAGGACAGGGAGGTTACTATGGCTACACCTTC. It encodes CASSLGQGGYYGYTF.

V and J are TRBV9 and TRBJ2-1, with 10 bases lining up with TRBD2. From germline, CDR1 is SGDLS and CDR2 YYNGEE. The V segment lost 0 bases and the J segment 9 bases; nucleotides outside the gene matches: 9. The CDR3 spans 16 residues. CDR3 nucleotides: TGTGCCAGCAGCGTAGCGAGCGGGGGGGGATCGGGTGAGCAGTTCTTC. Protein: CASSVASGGGSGEQFF.

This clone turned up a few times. For the CDR3, the DNA is TGTGCCACCGGACTAGCGGTTTCCTACGAGCAGTACTTC. It yields the protein CATGLAVSYEQYF. The chain has TRBV10-3 and TRBJ2-7, with TRBD2 matching over 10 bases. The CDR3 is 13 residues long. With 10 bases clipped from V and 1 base from J, the junction kept 4 bases outside the gene matches. The germline gives CDR1 ENHRY, CDR2 SYGVKD.

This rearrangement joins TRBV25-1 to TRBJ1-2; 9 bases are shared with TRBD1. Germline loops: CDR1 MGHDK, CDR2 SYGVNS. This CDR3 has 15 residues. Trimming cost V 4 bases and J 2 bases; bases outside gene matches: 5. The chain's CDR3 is CASSGRTGVNYGYTF. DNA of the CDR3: TGTGCCAGCAGTGGCCGGACAGGGGTAAACTATGGCTACACCTTC.

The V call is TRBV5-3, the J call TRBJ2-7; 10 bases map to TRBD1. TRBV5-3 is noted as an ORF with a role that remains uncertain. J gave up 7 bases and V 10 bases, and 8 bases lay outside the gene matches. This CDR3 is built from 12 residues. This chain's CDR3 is CARKDRGHEQYF. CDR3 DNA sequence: TGTGCCCGAAAAGACAGGGGGCATGAGCAGTACTTC.

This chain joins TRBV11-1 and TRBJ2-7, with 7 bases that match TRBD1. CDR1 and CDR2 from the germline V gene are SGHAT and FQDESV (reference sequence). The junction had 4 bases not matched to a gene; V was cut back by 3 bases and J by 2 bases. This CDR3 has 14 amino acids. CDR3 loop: CASSFNRGTYEQYF. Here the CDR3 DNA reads TGTGCCAGCAGCTTCAACAGGGGTACCTACGAGCAGTACTTC.

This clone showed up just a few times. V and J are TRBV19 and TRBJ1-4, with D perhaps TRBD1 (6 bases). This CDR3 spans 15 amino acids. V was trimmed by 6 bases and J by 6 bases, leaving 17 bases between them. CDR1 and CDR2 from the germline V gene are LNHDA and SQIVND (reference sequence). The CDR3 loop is CASSRYRAPDEKLFF. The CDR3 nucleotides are TGTGCCAGTAGCAGGTACAGGGCTCCGGATGAAAAACTGTTTTTT.

The CDR3 nucleotides are TGTGCCTGGATGGGGGACAGGAGAGCTTTCTTT. It codes for CAWMGDRRAFF. The rearrangement links TRBV30 to TRBJ1-1, with 8 bases identical to TRBD1. V lost 4 bases to trimming and J lost 10 bases; unmatched junction nucleotides: 5. CDR3 length equals 11 residues. Germline CDR1 and CDR2: GTSNPN and SVGIG (reference sequence).

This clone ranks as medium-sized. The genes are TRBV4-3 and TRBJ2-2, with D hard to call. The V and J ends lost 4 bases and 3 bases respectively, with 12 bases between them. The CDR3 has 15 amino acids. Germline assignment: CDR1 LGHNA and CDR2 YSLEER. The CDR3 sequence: CASSPDSQDTGELFF. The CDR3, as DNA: TGCGCCAGCAGCCCCGATTCGCAGGACACCGGGGAGCTGTTTTTT.

This CDR3 reads CASSRGPAGEKLFF. The CDR3 DNA sequence: TGTGCCAGCAGCCGCGGGCCGGCGGGAGAAAAACTGTTTTTT. The chain uses TRBV2 and TRBJ1-4; D is undetermined. The V gene's germline CDR1 is SNHLY and CDR2 FYNNEI. V gave up 6 bases and J gave up 8 bases, with 16 bases separating them. This CDR3 has 14 residues. The full variable domain, in which reference TRBV2 and TRBJ1-4 provide the parts outside the CDR3, is EPEVTQTPSHQVTQMGQEVILRCVPISNHLYFYWYRQILGQKVEFLVSFYNNEISEKSEIFDDQFSVERPDGSNFTLKIRSTKLEDSAMYFCASSRGPAGEKLFFGSGTQLSVL.